Sequencing of this TCR beta chain was carried out in a study of blood T cell repertoires in COVID-19. Across the whole study: Whether acute or convalescent, the COVID-19 samples came from the United States, Italy and Spain. PBMCs, B-cell-depleted T cells, or T cells provided the cDNA or gDNA that made up the material.

The V gene end was trimmed by 6 bases and the J gene end by 5 bases; junction bases not matched to a gene: 7. The CDR3 extends over 14 amino acids. In germline, CDR1 is SNHLY, CDR2 FYNNEI. In the original analysis: Estimated nucleated cell counts came from reference gene primer amplification. Method: immunoSEQ multiplex PCR; TCRdb's copy keeps in-frame clones and lacks some. From that table come the V and J calls and clone size; the DNA was used to work out D and trimming. The sample lists about 280,000 clones; 80% to 90% were seen once. Sequencing was performed on peripheral blood. This TCR derives from a woman between 45 and 60 years old who had recovered from COVID-19. This chain uses TRBV2 with TRBJ1-5, with TRBD1 matching 7 bases. The CDR3 sequence is CASRPTGLDQPQHF. CDR3 in DNA: TGTGCCAGCAGACCGACAGGGTTGGATCAGCCCCAGCATTTT.